The next 28 T cell receptor beta chains were all read from a single sample in a study of regulatory T cells in long-lasting Graves disease. Specified time point: newly diagnosed GD, antithyroid drugs for less than 3 months. Construction of the TCR library relied on RNA isolated from PBMCs. iRepertoire HTBI primers and Arm-PCR of CDR3 regions built TCR beta libraries. Each CDR3 protein is one row after TCRdb ran MiXCR on the multiplex PCR reads. The table lists about 440,000 distinct CDR3 sequences, about 16% of them singletons. These data also formed part of another study, on T cells in Graves' hyperthyroidism and ophthalmopathy.

The sample here was peripheral blood mononuclear cells (PBMCs), taken at new diagnosis, from a patient treated with antithyroid drugs. The receptors stem from a woman aged 25 to 39 with Graves disease.

This clonotype was detected many times. This chain links TRBV20-1 with TRBJ2-4; D may be TRBD2 (6 bases). The CDR3 extends over 15 amino acids. Germline CDR1 DFQATT, CDR2 SNEGSKA (reference sequence). With 0 bases removed from V and 3 bases from J, the gap between germline ends came to 12 bases. DNA of the CDR3: TGCAGTGCTAGAGAGCGGGGATTTGACAAAAACATTCAGTACTTC. Translated, it gives CSARERGFDKNIQYF.

At least ten counts were recorded for this clonotype. The CDR3 sequence: CASSPRRSRTDTQYF. The CDR3 bases are TGTGCCAGCAGCCCACGTAGGTCTCGCACAGATACGCAGTATTTT. V gene TRBV3-1 combines with J gene TRBJ2-3; no clear D gene. Trimming took off 4 bases at V and 1 base at J, with 12 bases between the two ends. Germline values: CDR1 LGHDT, CDR2 YNNKEL (reference sequence). The CDR3 spans 15 residues.

In its sample, this clonotype was seen many times. V and J are TRBV7-8 and TRBJ2-7, with D perhaps matching TRBD1 (5 bases). V gave up 2 bases and J gave up 5 bases, with 7 bases separating them. Germline V lookup: CDR1 SGHVS, CDR2 FQNEAQ. The CDR3 loop spans 12 amino acids. CDR3 DNA sequence: TGTGCCAGCAGCTTAAGGGGCAACGAGCAGTACTTC. This encodes CASSLRGNEQYF. The full variable domain, in which reference TRBV7-8 and TRBJ2-7 provide the parts outside the CDR3, is GAGVSQSPRYKVAKRGQDVALRCDPISGHVSLFWYQQALGQGPEFLTYFQNEAQLDKSGLPSDRFFAERPEGSVSTLKIQRTQQEDSAVYLCASSLRGNEQYFGPGTRLTVT.

The sample holds many counts of this clonotype. V usage is TRBV19 and J usage is TRBJ2-1; 10 bases line up with TRBD2. Trimming took 9 bases from V and 0 from J; bases not matched to a gene: 2. Germline lookup yields CDR1 LNHDA and CDR2 SQIVND (reference sequence). The CDR3 spans 14 residues. The CDR3 reads CASRLAGSYNEQFF. In nucleotides, the CDR3 is TGTGCCAGCAGACTAGCGGGCTCCTACAATGAGCAGTTCTTC.

There are many counts of this clonotype. This chain links TRBV4-1 with TRBJ2-5; no clear D. Germline lookup yields CDR1 MGHRA and CDR2 YSYEKL. Trimming cost V 2 bases and J 4 bases, with 8 bases left between them. The CDR3 sequence is 13 residues long. CDR3 in DNA: TGCGCCAGCAGCCAACTCATAGCAGAGACCCAGTACTTC. This translates into CASSQLIAETQYF.

The chain couples TRBV11-2 to TRBJ2-1, with 12 bases matching TRBD1. The junction had 6 bases not matched to a gene; V was cut back by 3 bases and J by 9 bases. The germline CDR1 and CDR2 sequences are SGHAT and FQNNGV. The CDR3 is made up of 15 amino acids. Here the CDR3 reads CASSLGQGAVFEQFF. CDR3 DNA: TGTGCCAGCAGCTTGGGACAGGGGGCAGTGTTTGAGCAGTTCTTC.

This clonotype came up many times. V is TRBV28 and J is TRBJ2-5; the match to TRBD2 covers 8 bases. The ends lost 6 bases at V and 5 bases at J; junction bases unmatched: 8. The CDR3 runs to 14 residues. Germline CDR1 MDHEN, CDR2 SYDVKM. CDR3 sequence (DNA): TGTGCCAGCAGCCAGCGGGAGCCTGGGGAGACCCAGTACTTC. Its protein is CASSQREPGETQYF.

This clonotype was observed a few times. The V call is TRBV6-1, the J call TRBJ2-7; 9 bases line up with TRBD2. The ends lost 10 bases at V and 7 bases at J; junction bases unmatched: 14. The germline gives CDR1 MNHNS, CDR2 SASEGT. The CDR3 is 14 amino acids. CDR3 region: CATAVAAGGLEQYF. The CDR3, as DNA: TGTGCCACCGCGGTGGCAGCGGGAGGACTGGAGCAGTACTTC.

The chain links TRBV7-9 to TRBJ1-1, with 8 bases lining up with TRBD1. Germline CDR1 reads SEHNR; CDR2 reads FQNEAQ (reference sequence). V was pared by 4 bases and J by 4 bases, with 5 bases of the junction left unmatched. The CDR3 has 14 residues. This CDR3 is CASSSGQDGTEAFF. CDR3 coding DNA: TGTGCCAGCAGCTCGGGACAGGACGGCACTGAAGCTTTCTTT.

The chain joins TRBV5-1 to TRBJ1-1, with D possibly being TRBD1 (6 bases). CDR3 size: 11 residues. V dropped 5 bases and J dropped 11 bases, with 13 bases sitting between them. The germline V gene encodes CDR1 SGHRS and CDR2 YFSETQ. The DNA for the CDR3 is TGCGCCAGCAGTGGGGGCCGGGGGGCTTTCTTT. It encodes CASSGGRGAFF.

This clonotype showed up many times. The V call is TRBV18, the J call TRBJ1-2; 7 bases line up with TRBD1. This CDR3 spans 13 amino acids. The V and J ends lost 3 bases and 3 bases, in that order; junction bases with no gene match: 1. Germline CDR1 KGHSH, CDR2 LQKENI. The CDR3: CASSPGTDYGYTF. The CDR3 DNA is TGTGCCAGCTCACCCGGGACAGACTATGGCTACACCTTC.

This clonotype occurred a few times. The chain has TRBV4-1 and TRBJ1-1; unclear D gene. Germline CDR1 is MGHRA and CDR2 is YSYEKL. This CDR3 region has 15 residues. Trimming stripped 0 bases from V and 1 base from J, with 9 bases between. CDR3 amino acids: CASSQDGRQNTEAFF. CDR3 nucleotide sequence: TGCGCCAGCAGCCAAGATGGACGACAGAACACTGAAGCTTTCTTT.

The chain combines TRBV4-1 with TRBJ2-4; 7 positions agree with TRBD2. Germline CDR1 MGHRA, CDR2 YSYEKL. The trim removed 1 base at V and 0 bases at J, leaving 6 bases unmatched. There are 17 residues in the CDR3. CDR3 amino acids: CASSQGLLAGAKNIQYF. CDR3 DNA sequence: TGCGCCAGCAGCCAAGGACTATTAGCGGGAGCCAAAAACATTCAGTACTTC.

The chain is built from TRBV5-1 and TRBJ1-2; D might be TRBD1 (6 bases). The CDR3 loop spans 15 amino acids. CDR1 and CDR2 from the germline V gene are SGHRS and YFSETQ. Trimming stripped 4 bases from V and 8 bases from J, with 21 bases between. Here the CDR3 reads CASSTAQGIREGYTF. CDR3 nucleotide sequence: TGCGCCAGCAGCACCGCGCAGGGGATTAGGGAGGGCTACACCTTC.

This clonotype was seen many times. The chain joins TRBV28 to TRBJ2-1, with TRBD1 matching 7 bases. The CDR3 is made up of 15 amino acids. Trimming removed 5 bases from V and 1 base from J; junction bases left unmatched: 5. Germline assignment: CDR1 MDHEN and CDR2 SYDVKM. CDR3 coding DNA: TGTGCCAGCAGTCTCTGGACAGGTTCCTACAATGAGCAGTTCTTC. Encoded protein: CASSLWTGSYNEQFF.

Ten or more counts support this clonotype. The chain combines TRBV13 with TRBJ2-2; 8 positions agree with TRBD1. Germline V gene lookup returns CDR1 PRHDT and CDR2 FYEKMQ (reference sequence). Losses at the gene ends were 4 bases for V and 6 bases for J; bases not matched to a gene: 13. The CDR3 extends over 17 amino acids. CDR3 bases: TGTGCCAGCAGCTCCCGCTCGGACAGGGCCTTTCCCGGGGAGCTGTTTTTT. It specifies CASSSRSDRAFPGELFF.

This clonotype was counted between two and nine times. This chain uses TRBV5-5 with TRBJ1-1; tentative D call: TRBD1 (5 bases). The germline V gene has CDR1 SGHKS and CDR2 YYEKEE (reference sequence). V gave up 0 bases and J gave up 7 bases, with 10 bases separating them. The CDR3 consists of 13 residues. CDR3 protein: CASSLEAGGEAFF. CDR3 DNA: TGTGCCAGCAGCTTGGAAGCCGGGGGTGAAGCTTTCTTT.

This clonotype was observed many times. This chain uses TRBV11-3 with TRBJ2-2, with D perhaps matching TRBD2 (5 bases). The V gene lost 8 bases and the J gene lost 3 bases, with 10 bases spanning the gap. The CDR3 spans 13 residues. Germline V gene data show CDR1 as SGHNT and CDR2 as YENEEA. DNA of the CDR3: TGTGCCAGCGCTGGAGCGGACACCGGGGAGCTGTTTTTT. Protein: CASAGADTGELFF.

The chain has TRBV29-1 and TRBJ2-7; 11 bases match TRBD2. The CDR3 consists of 16 residues. The germline gives CDR1 SQVTM, CDR2 ANQGSEA. The J segment lost 2 bases and the V segment lost 0 bases, leaving 6 bases of the junction unmatched. Written as DNA, the CDR3 is TGCAGCGTTGAAGATTGGACTAGCGGGCCCACCTACGAGCAGTACTTC. It codes for CSVEDWTSGPTYEQYF.

The table lists this clonotype with many counts. The chain uses TRBV6-1 and TRBJ1-1, with D possibly matching TRBD1 (5 bases). The CDR3 sequence is 12 residues long. Germline assignment: CDR1 MNHNS and CDR2 SASEGT. V was clipped by 2 bases and J by 6 bases, with 7 bases between them. In nucleotides, the CDR3 is TGTGCCAGCAGTGAACAGGGTGCTGAAGCTTTCTTT. It yields the protein CASSEQGAEAFF.

A word on this clonotype: A read error may be the cause here, since a much bigger clone is one base away. The chain has TRBV13 and TRBJ2-1; 7 bases align to TRBD1. Per the germline V gene, CDR1 is PRHDT and CDR2 is FYEKMQ (reference sequence). The CDR3 has 14 residues. CDR3 in DNA: TGTACCAGCAGCCAGGGACAGCGAGGTAATGAGCAGTTCTTC. Amino acids: CTSSQGQRGNEQFF.

This clonotype was recorded at least ten times. The chain carries TRBV30 and TRBJ2-1; TRBD1 agrees at 8 bases. V dropped 2 bases and J dropped 15; count of bases not matched to a gene: 12. The CDR3 runs 13 residues. Per the germline V gene, CDR1 is GTSNPN and CDR2 is SVGIG (reference sequence). The DNA of the CDR3 is TGTGCCTGGAGTATTACGGACAGGGCGTCGGGGTTCTTC. Protein sequence: CAWSITDRASGFF.

This clonotype has ten or more counts. The chain is built from TRBV18 and TRBJ1-4, with D possibly TRBD1 on 5 matching bases. Trimming removed 2 bases from V and 6 bases from J, with 13 bases in between. From germline, CDR1 is KGHSH and CDR2 LQKENI. The CDR3 has 15 amino acids. The CDR3 DNA reads TGTGCCAGCTCACCAAATCGGGGGATCGATGAAAAACTGTTTTTT. Protein product: CASSPNRGIDEKLFF.

This clonotype occurred many times. The V gene is TRBV5-1, the J gene TRBJ2-4; D is perhaps TRBD1 (6 bases). The V end lost 4 bases, the J end lost 6 bases, and 20 bases lay between the germline ends. In germline, CDR1 is SGHRS, CDR2 YFSETQ. This CDR3 comprises 16 residues. The CDR3 reads CASSIKGTQGTNIQYF. The CDR3 DNA reads TGCGCCAGCAGCATAAAAGGGACACAGGGAACAAACATTCAGTACTTC.

The chain uses TRBV11-3 and TRBJ2-2, with unresolved D. Deletions cut 3 bases from V and 3 bases from J, with 17 bases between. Germline lookup yields CDR1 SGHNT and CDR2 YENEEA. The length of the CDR3 is 17 residues. The CDR3 sequence: CASSFVTFLSDTGELFF. The CDR3 bases are TGTGCCAGCAGCTTCGTAACTTTCTTATCAGACACCGGGGAGCTGTTTTTT.

This clonotype was seen at least ten times. The CDR3 DNA is TGTGCCAGCAGTTTTAAAGGGGCGCCAACAGATACGCAGTATTTT. Translating gives CASSFKGAPTDTQYF. The gene calls are TRBV12-3 or TRBV12-4 and TRBJ2-3; D perhaps matches TRBD1 (5 bases). With 3 bases removed from V and 3 bases from J, the gap between germline ends came to 13 bases. This CDR3 is built from 15 residues.

The sample holds a few counts of this clonotype. This chain uses TRBV5-1 with TRBJ2-1; 15 nucleotides line up with TRBD2. Per the germline V gene, CDR1 is SGHRS and CDR2 is YFSETQ. CDR3 size: 15 residues. The junction had 4 bases not matched to a gene; V was cut back by 4 bases and J by 8 bases. The CDR3: CASSGGLAGGHEQFF. The CDR3 region has the DNA TGCGCCAGCAGCGGCGGACTAGCGGGAGGGCATGAGCAGTTCTTC.

Only a few counts were recorded for this clonotype. V is TRBV6-1 and J is TRBJ2-7; 13 nucleotides agree with TRBD2. The V and J ends lost 6 bases and 4 bases, in that order; junction bases with no gene match: 12. This CDR3 has 17 amino acids. The germline V gene has CDR1 MNHNS and CDR2 SASEGT. CDR3 loop: CASSPGTSGAGGYEQYF. The CDR3 region has the DNA TGTGCCAGCAGCCCCGGGACTAGCGGGGCGGGCGGGTACGAGCAGTACTTC.